This T cell receptor (beta chain) is drawn from a study of T cell changes during pregnancy in multiple sclerosis. CDR3 size: 17 residues. The method was immunoSEQ multiplex PCR; TCRdb's version includes in-frame clones alone and lacks a portion of them. The sample has 28,000 or so clones; 85% to 90% are singletons. The chain combines TRBV12-2 with TRBJ1-6; the D segment call TRBD1 is taken from the table without a DNA check. TRBV12-2 is deemed a pseudogene. The specimen comprised CD4+ T cells from peripheral blood mononuclear cells, sampled in the first trimester of pregnancy. The receptor was derived from a female donor in good health, enrolled as a control in a pregnancy study. The CDR3: CASRCDRESSYNSPLHF. CDR3 coding DNA: TGTGCAAGTCGCTGCGACAGGGAGAGCTCCTATAATTCACCCCTCCACTTT.